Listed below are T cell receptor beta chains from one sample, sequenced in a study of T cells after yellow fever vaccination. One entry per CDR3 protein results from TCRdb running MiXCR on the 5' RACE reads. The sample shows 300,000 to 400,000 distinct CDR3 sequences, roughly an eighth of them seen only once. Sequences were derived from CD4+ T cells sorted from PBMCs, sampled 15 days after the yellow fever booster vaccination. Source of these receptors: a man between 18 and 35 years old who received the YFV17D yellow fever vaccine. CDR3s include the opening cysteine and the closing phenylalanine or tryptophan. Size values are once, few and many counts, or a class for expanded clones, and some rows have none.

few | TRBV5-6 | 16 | CASSSGPLSSYNEQFF
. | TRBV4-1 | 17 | CASSTGTGSSGANVLTF
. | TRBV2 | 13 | CASSPRWNQPQHF
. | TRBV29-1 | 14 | CSVERSPGVRSYTF
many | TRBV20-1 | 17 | CSATQVRGGPGYNEQFF
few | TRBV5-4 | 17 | CASSLRGSFGKPYGYTF
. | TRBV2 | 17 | CASSAEPQSSYNSPLHF
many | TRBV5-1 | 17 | CASSFGTSGGPTGELFF
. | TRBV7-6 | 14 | CASSLGQGVEKLFF
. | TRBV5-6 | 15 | CASSLGGKTYNEQFF
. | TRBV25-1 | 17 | CASSDGTDYPTYNEQFF
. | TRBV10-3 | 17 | CAGAGTSGTGGTDTQYF
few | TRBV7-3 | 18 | CASSLPTSGGANTGELFF
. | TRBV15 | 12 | CATSRDRGGMFF
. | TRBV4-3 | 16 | CASSPFPGQGLETQYF
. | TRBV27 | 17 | CASSRTRLAGEQETQYF
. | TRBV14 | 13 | CASSQAGVTIQYF
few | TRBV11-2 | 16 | CASSFNQLGGGETQYF
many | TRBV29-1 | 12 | CSGTAYQETQYF
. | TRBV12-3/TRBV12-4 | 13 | CASRTSWTGELFF
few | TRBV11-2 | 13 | CASSLWPNSPLHF
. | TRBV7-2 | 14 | CASSYDRGNNEQFF
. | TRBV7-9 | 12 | CASRYEGDEQFF
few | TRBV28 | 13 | CASSLRDTYGYTF
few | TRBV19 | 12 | CASSTSNQPQHF
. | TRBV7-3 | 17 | CASSLGPSGSGANVLTF
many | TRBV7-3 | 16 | CASSPRGGSNTDTQYF
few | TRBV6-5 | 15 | CASSYSGRGGYEQFF
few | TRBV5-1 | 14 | CASTQGNPGNTIYF
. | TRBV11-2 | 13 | CASSGGQKNIQYF
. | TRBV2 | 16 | CASSVGGDLAKNIQYF
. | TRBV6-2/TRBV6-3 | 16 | CASKPRDTHRGYEQYF
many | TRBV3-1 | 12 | CASSHNGNEQFF
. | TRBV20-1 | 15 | CSAREGGQGNQPQHF
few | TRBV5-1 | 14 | CASSLSLGDYGYTF
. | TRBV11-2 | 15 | CASSLNRDRSYEQYF
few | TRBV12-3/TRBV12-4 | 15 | CASSQVQGRTETQYF
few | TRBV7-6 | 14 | CASSPSGEGNEQFF
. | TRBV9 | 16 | CASSVAEPGGQETQYF
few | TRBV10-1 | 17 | CASSSGSAGGRRDTQYF
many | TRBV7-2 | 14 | CASSELSGANVLTF
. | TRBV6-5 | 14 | CASSYARNQETQYF
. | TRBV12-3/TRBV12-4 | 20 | CASSDTLSGNRPTAKNIQYF
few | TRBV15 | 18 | CATSRVRTSGGLPDTQYF
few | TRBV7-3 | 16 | CASSLRPGQGRSEQYF
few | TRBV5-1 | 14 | CASSFVKESDEQYF
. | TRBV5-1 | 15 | CASSLGTVPSTEAFF
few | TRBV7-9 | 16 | CASTFARFVEDNEQFF
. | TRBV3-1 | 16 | CASSQEGARRGYGYTF
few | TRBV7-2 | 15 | CASSLQPVAEETQYF
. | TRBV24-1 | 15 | CATGSRGKNVTEAFF
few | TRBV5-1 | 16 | CASSLGQISSNEKLFF
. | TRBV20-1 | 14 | CSVKRGRAYNEQFF
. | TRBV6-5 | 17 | CASSYDPGQLNTGELFF